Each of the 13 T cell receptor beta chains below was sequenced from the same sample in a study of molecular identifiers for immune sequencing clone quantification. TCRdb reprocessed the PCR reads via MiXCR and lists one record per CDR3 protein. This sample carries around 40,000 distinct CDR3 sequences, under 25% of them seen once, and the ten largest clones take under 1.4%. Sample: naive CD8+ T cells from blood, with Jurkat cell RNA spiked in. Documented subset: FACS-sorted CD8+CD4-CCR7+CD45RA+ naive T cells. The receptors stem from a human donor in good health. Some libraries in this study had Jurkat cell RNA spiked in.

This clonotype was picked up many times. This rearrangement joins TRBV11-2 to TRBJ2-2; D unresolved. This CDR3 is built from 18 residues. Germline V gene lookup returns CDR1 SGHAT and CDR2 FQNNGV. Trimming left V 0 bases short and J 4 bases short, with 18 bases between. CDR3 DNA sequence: TGTGCCAGCAGCTTAGAGGGAACTACCCCCATGTTCACCGGGGAGCTGTTTTTT. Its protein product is CASSLEGTTPMFTGELFF.

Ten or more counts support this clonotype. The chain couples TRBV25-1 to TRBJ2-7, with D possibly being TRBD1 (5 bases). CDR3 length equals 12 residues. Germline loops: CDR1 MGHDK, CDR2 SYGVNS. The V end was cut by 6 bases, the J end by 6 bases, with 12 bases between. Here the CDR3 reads CASSHRQFEQYF. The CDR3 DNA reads TGTGCCAGCAGCCACAGACAGTTCGAGCAGTACTTC.

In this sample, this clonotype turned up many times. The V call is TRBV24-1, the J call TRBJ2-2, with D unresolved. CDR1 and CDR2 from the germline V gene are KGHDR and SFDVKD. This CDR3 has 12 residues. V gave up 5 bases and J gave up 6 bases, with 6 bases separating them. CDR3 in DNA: TGTGCCACCAGTGGAGGATCCGGGGAGCTGTTTTTT. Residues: CATSGGSGELFF.

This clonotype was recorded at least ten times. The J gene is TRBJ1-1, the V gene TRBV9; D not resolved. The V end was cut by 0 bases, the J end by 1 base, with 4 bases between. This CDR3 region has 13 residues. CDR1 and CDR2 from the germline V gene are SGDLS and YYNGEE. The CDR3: CASSVGRNTEAFF. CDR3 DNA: TGTGCCAGCAGCGTAGGCCGGAACACTGAAGCTTTCTTT.

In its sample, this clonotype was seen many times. The CDR3 region is CASSLAKVLAGGPLETQYF. CDR3 nucleotides: TGCGCCAGCAGCTTGGCCAAAGTACTAGCGGGAGGGCCATTGGAGACCCAGTACTTC. The chain links TRBV5-1 to TRBJ2-5, with TRBD2 matching over 13 bases. The CDR3 is made up of 19 amino acids. From germline, CDR1 is SGHRS and CDR2 YFSETQ. Trimming took 0 bases from V and 5 from J; bases not matched to a gene: 13. Combining the CDR3 with reference TRBV5-1 and TRBJ2-5 gives the whole variable domain KAGVTQTPRYLIKTRGQQVTLSCSPISGHRSVSWYQQTPGQGLQFLFEYFSETQRNKGNFPGRFSGRQFSNSRSEMNVSTLELGDSALYLCASSLAKVLAGGPLETQYFGPGTRLLVL.

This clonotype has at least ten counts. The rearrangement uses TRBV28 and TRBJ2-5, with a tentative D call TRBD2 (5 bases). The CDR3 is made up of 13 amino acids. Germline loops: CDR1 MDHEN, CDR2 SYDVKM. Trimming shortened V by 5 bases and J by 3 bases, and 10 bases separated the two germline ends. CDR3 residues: CASSNAGEETQYF. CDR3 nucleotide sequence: TGTGCCAGCAGTAACGCCGGGGAAGAGACCCAGTACTTC.

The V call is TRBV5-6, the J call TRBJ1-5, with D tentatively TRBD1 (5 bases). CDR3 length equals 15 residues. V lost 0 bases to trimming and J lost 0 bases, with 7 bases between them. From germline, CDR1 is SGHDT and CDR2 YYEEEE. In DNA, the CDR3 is TGTGCCAGCAGCTTGGGGGGCCCTAGCAATCAGCCCCAGCATTTT. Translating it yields CASSLGGPSNQPQHF. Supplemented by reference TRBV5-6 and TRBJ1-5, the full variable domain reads DAGVTQSPTHLIKTRGQQVTLRCSPKSGHDTVSWYQQALGQGPQFIFQYYEEEERQRGNFPDRFSGHQFPNYSSELNVNALLLGDSALYLCASSLGGPSNQPQHFGDGTRLSIL.

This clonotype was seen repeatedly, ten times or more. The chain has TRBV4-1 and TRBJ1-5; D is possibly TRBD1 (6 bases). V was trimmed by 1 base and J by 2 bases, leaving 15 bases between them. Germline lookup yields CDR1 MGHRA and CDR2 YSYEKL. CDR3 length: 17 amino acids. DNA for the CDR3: TGCGCCAGCAGCCAAGCCTTCCCAGGGGCGGGCAATCAGCCCCAGCATTTT. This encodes CASSQAFPGAGNQPQHF.

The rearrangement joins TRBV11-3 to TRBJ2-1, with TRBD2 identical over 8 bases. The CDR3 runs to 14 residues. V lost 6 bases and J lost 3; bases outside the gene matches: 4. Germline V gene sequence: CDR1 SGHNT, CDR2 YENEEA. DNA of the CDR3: TGTGCCAGCAGTCAGAGCGGGAGCTACAATGAGCAGTTCTTC. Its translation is CASSQSGSYNEQFF.

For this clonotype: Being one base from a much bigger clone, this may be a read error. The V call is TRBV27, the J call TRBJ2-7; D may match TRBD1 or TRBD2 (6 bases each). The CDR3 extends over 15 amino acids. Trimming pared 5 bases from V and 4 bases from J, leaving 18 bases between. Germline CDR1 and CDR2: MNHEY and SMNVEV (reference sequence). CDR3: CASSLTGPAGYEQYF. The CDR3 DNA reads TGTGCCAGCAGTCTAACAGGGCCGGCGGGGTACGAGCAGTACTTC.

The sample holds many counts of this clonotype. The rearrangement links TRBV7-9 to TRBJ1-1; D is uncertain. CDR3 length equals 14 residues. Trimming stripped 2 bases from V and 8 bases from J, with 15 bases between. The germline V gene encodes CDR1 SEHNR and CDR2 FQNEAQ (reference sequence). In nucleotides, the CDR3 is TGTGCCAGCAGCTTACCAGGATATAAGGACGAAGCTTTCTTT. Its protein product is CASSLPGYKDEAFF.

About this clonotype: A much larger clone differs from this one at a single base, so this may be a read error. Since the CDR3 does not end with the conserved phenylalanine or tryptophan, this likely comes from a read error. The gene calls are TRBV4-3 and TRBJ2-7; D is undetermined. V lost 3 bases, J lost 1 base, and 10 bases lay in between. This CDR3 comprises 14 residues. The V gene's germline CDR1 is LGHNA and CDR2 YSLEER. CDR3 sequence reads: CASSQTTGSYEQYS. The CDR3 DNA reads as TGCGCCAGCAGCCAGACGACTGGTTCCTACGAGCAGTACTCC.

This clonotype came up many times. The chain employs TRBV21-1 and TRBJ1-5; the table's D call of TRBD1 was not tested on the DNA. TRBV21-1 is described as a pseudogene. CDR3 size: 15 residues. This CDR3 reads CASPWTRGSNQPQHF. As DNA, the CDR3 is TGTGCCAGCCCATGGACAAGGGGTAGCAATCAGCCCCAGCATTTT.